The text below deals with one T cell receptor beta chain. The ends were cut back, 0 bases at V and 0 bases at J, with 9 bases in the middle. The V gene's germline CDR1 is ENHRY and CDR2 SYGVKD. The length of the CDR3 is 15 residues. The data were taken from a study of radiation and T cells in renal cell carcinoma. Time point indicated: baseline pretreatment blood. Treatment denoted: 15 Gy SBRT to primary tumor, nephrectomy 4 weeks later. Repertoires were generated with immunoSEQ multiplex PCR, while TCRdb's copy carries only in-frame clones and drops some. The sample records about 140,000 clones, 75% to 90% being singletons.

This material consisted of blood, taken from a patient whose treatment included radiotherapy and nephrectomy. The chain employs TRBV10-3 and TRBJ2-7; possible D gene TRBD2, 5 bases. The origin of this receptor is a woman aged 45-65 years with renal cell carcinoma. The CDR3 coding sequence is TGTGCCATCAGTGAGTCTAGCGCGAGCTCCTACGAGCAGTACTTC. It encodes CAISESSASSYEQYF.